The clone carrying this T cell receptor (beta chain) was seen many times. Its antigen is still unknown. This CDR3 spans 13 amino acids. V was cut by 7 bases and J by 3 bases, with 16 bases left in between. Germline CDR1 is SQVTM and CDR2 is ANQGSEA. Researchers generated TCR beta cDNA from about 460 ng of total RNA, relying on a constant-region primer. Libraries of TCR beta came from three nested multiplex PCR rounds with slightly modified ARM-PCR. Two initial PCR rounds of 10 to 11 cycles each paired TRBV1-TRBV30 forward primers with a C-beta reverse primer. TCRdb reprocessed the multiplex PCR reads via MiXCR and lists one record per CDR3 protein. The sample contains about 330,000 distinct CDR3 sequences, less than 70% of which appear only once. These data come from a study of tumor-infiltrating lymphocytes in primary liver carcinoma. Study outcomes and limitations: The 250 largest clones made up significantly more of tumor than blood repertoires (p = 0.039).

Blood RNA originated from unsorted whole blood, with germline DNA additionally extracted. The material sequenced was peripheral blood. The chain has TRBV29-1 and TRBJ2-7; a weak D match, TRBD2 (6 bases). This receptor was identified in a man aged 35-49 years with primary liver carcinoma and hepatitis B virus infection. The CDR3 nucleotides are TGCAGCGCCAAGGGGACTGCCGACTACGAGCAGTACTTC. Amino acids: CSAKGTADYEQYF.